This TCR beta chain was observed in a study of blood T cell repertoires in COVID-19. Individuals aged about 18 to 90 years were recruited from about two dozen US areas. Authors' methods: Amplification with reference gene primers provided the estimates of nucleated cell counts. TCRdb keeps only in-frame clones here, not all; method: immunoSEQ multiplex PCR. V and J calls plus clone size are reproduced from that table; the DNA served to infer D and trimming. Of 150,000 to 200,000 clones listed, over 75% are singletons. Looked up from germline, CDR1 is LNHDA and CDR2 is SQIVND (reference sequence). CDR3 length: 13 amino acids. With 6 bases removed from V and 5 bases from J, the gap between germline ends came to 13 bases.

This TCR derives from a man aged 35 to 55 who had recovered from COVID-19. Source material: PBMCs or T cells enriched from blood (not recorded which). This chain links TRBV19 with TRBJ1-1, with a tentative D call TRBD1 (6 bases). CDR3 protein: CASRPTGQTEAFF. CDR3 nucleotide sequence: TGTGCCAGTAGGCCTACAGGGCAGACTGAAGCTTTCTTT.